Listed here are 17 T cell receptor beta chains from one sample, sequenced in a study of shared clonotypes between healthy human individuals (dated by TCRdb to the early 2020s). CD8 naive samples consisted of CD45RO-negative cells that were positively selected for CCR7, yielding a CD45RA+CCR7+ population without TemRA cells. The library was prepared using the immunoSEQ multiplex PCR assay. TCRdb retrieved this table from immuneACCESS and kept in-frame rearrangements only. Not all clones are present; in checked studies, unresolved V genes account for under half, and no reason is known for the remainder. A total of millions of clones appear in this sample, roughly 94% of them only once. Approximately 1.2% of the sample is taken by the ten largest. The material sequenced was naive CD8+ T cells sorted from blood. This sample's cell subset or site label indicates: CD45RA+CCR7+. These receptors were taken from a man younger than 35 in good health.

The chain uses TRBV6-1 and TRBJ2-3, with D unresolved. Trimming left V 10 bases short and J 3 bases short, with 5 bases between. CDR3 length: 10 amino acids. Per the germline V gene, CDR1 is MNHNS and CDR2 is SASEGT. The CDR3 spells CATETDTQYF. The CDR3 bases are TGTGCCACCGAAACAGATACGCAGTATTTT.

V gene TRBV9 combines with J gene TRBJ1-1, with D perhaps TRBD1 (6 bases). The CDR3 loop spans 16 amino acids. Trimming took off 4 bases at V and 3 bases at J, with 19 bases between the two ends. CDR1 and CDR2 (germline): SGDLS, YYNGEE. CDR3 in DNA: TGTGCCAGCAGCACCGGGACTAGGGGGTACGACACTGAAGCTTTCTTT. It specifies CASSTGTRGYDTEAFF.

The V call is TRBV6-1, the J call TRBJ2-7; D is unresolved. CDR1 is MNHNS and CDR2 is SASEGT in the germline V gene. The germline V and J ends were trimmed by 0 bases and 2 bases, with 11 bases remaining between them. This CDR3 is built from 15 residues. This CDR3 is CASSEARPIPYEQYF. As DNA, the CDR3 is TGTGCCAGCAGTGAAGCGCGTCCAATTCCCTACGAGCAGTACTTC.

This rearrangement joins TRBV7-9 to TRBJ2-6, with D perhaps matching TRBD1 (5 bases). V shed 5 bases and J shed 2 bases, with 13 bases lying between them. The germline gives CDR1 SEHNR, CDR2 FQNEAQ (reference sequence). CDR3 length: 16 amino acids. CDR3 amino acids: CASSVIGVPGANVLTF. Here the CDR3 DNA reads TGTGCCAGCAGCGTAATAGGGGTCCCTGGGGCCAACGTCCTGACTTTC.

The chain couples TRBV12-5 to TRBJ2-5, with D tentatively TRBD1 or TRBD2 (5 bases each). The CDR3 totals 15 residues. Looked up from germline, CDR1 is LGHNT and CDR2 is FRNRAP. Trimming left V 0 bases short and J 8 bases short, with 16 bases between. CDR3 sequence (DNA): TGTGCTAGTGGTTTGGTAATCGGGGCGGTTGACACCCAGTACTTC. It codes for CASGLVIGAVDTQYF.

The V gene is TRBV20-1, the J gene TRBJ2-2; D is uncertain. The CDR3 totals 11 residues. V was cut by 5 bases and J by 6 bases, with 7 bases left in between. CDR1 and CDR2 (germline): DFQATT, SNEGSKA (reference sequence). The CDR3 spells CSAEVSGELFF. The CDR3 DNA reads as TGCAGTGCTGAGGTATCCGGGGAGCTGTTTTTT.

This clone was observed once. The gene calls are TRBV11-1 and TRBJ2-1; D is unresolved. The CDR3 contains 12 residues. Per the germline V gene, CDR1 is SGHAT and CDR2 is FQDESV (reference sequence). V was shortened by 4 bases and J by 8 bases, with 9 bases between the two germline ends. The CDR3 sequence: CASSSWADEQFF. For the CDR3, the DNA is TGTGCCAGCAGCTCGTGGGCGGATGAGCAGTTCTTC. Filled out from reference TRBV11-1 and TRBJ2-1, the complete variable domain reads EAEVAQSPRYKITEKSQAVAFWCDPISGHATLYWYRQILGQGPELLVQFQDESVVDDSQLPKDRFSAERLKGVDSTLKIQPAELGDSAMYLCASSSWADEQFFGPGTRLTVL.

This chain joins TRBV7-9 and TRBJ2-1; the D call may be TRBD1 or TRBD2 (5 bases each). V was trimmed by 1 base and J by 4 bases, leaving 11 bases between them. Germline lookup yields CDR1 SEHNR and CDR2 FQNEAQ (reference sequence). The CDR3 contains 15 residues. DNA for the CDR3: TGTGCCAGCAGCTTAGTTGGGACCCAGTACAATGAGCAGTTCTTC. Residues: CASSLVGTQYNEQFF.

The chain recombines TRBV7-9 with TRBJ1-4, with a possible D match to TRBD1 (5 bases). V lost 1 base and J 5 bases, leaving 17 bases between the germline ends. This CDR3 is built from 17 residues. The V gene's germline CDR1 is SEHNR and CDR2 FQNEAQ (reference sequence). The CDR3 DNA is TGTGCCAGCAGCTTAGTCGGTATGGGGGGTCTGAATGAAAAACTGTTTTTT. Amino acid sequence: CASSLVGMGGLNEKLFF.

Turning to this clone: The same CDR3 can be traced to other DNA sequences in this sample. The J gene is TRBJ1-1, the V gene TRBV19, with D possibly TRBD1 on 6 matching bases. Trimming removed 1 base at V and 6 bases at J, with 9 bases between. Germline V gives CDR1 LNHDA, CDR2 SQIVND (reference sequence). The length of the CDR3 is 13 residues. The CDR3 DNA follows: TGTGCCAGTAGTATAGCCAGGGGTTCTGAAGCTTTCTTT. Translation gives CASSIARGSEAFF. The full variable domain, completed using reference TRBV19 and TRBJ1-1, is DGGITQSPKYLFRKEGQNVTLSCEQNLNHDAMYWYRQDPGQGLRLIYYSQIVNDFQKGDIAEGYSVSREKKESFPLTVTSAQKNPTAFYLCASSIARGSEAFFGQGTRLTVV.

To note about this clone: The sample contains more than one DNA sequence encoding this CDR3. The rearrangement uses TRBV10-3 and TRBJ2-7; D perhaps matches TRBD2 (6 bases). The ends were cut back, 4 bases at V and 1 base at J, with 8 bases in the middle. From germline, CDR1 is ENHRY and CDR2 SYGVKD. The CDR3 has 13 amino acids. The CDR3 bases are TGTGCCATCAGTGGCGGGGATTCCTACGAGCAGTACTTC. It is translated as CAISGGDSYEQYF.

This clone was seen only a few times. This specimen includes other DNA sequences encoding the same CDR3. The genes are TRBV28 and TRBJ1-1, with D uncertain. Germline V lookup: CDR1 MDHEN, CDR2 SYDVKM. V was clipped by 2 bases and J by 1 base, with 5 bases between them. This CDR3 contains 13 residues. CDR3 sequence (DNA): TGTGCCAGCAGTTTAACCGGGAACACTGAAGCTTTCTTT. It yields the protein CASSLTGNTEAFF. The full variable domain, completed using reference TRBV28 and TRBJ1-1, is DVKVTQSSRYLVKRTGEKVFLECVQDMDHENMFWYRQDPGLGLRLIYFSYDVKMKEKGDIPEGYSVSREKKERFSLILESASTNQTSMYLCASSLTGNTEAFFGQGTRLTVV.

The chain recombines TRBV11-3 with TRBJ2-1; 8 bases are shared with TRBD2. V lost 5 bases to trimming and J lost 4 bases; unmatched junction nucleotides: 4. The V gene's germline CDR1 is SGHNT and CDR2 YENEEA. CDR3 length: 14 residues. This CDR3 is CASSEREQYNEQFF. The CDR3 DNA is TGTGCCAGCAGCGAGCGGGAGCAGTACAATGAGCAGTTCTTC.

The chain combines TRBV6-1 with TRBJ2-7, with D unclear. Germline V lookup: CDR1 MNHNS, CDR2 SASEGT. V was trimmed by 2 bases and J by 6 bases, leaving 14 bases between them. This CDR3 has 14 residues. CDR3 sequence: CASSEFSTFAEQYF. CDR3 bases: TGTGCCAGCAGTGAATTCAGTACTTTTGCCGAGCAGTACTTC.

Remarks on this clone: Other nucleotide sequences from this sample produce the same CDR3. This rearrangement joins TRBV27 to TRBJ2-2, with D perhaps assigned TRBD1 or TRBD2 (5 bases each). The germline CDR1 and CDR2 sequences are MNHEY and SMNVEV (reference sequence). This CDR3 comprises 14 residues. V lost 3 bases, J lost 4 bases, and 9 bases lay in between. The CDR3 region has the DNA TGTGCCAGCAGTTTGGGACGGAGCACCGGGGAGCTGTTTTTT. Translating it yields CASSLGRSTGELFF.

J is TRBJ2-7 and V is TRBV4-1, with D hard to call. The length of the CDR3 is 14 residues. Trimming left V 6 bases short and J 7 bases short, with 19 bases between. Germline-derived CDR1 and CDR2 are MGHRA and YSYEKL. This CDR3 is CASSLLLGEEEQYF. The DNA of the CDR3 is TGCGCCAGCAGTCTTCTTCTGGGTGAAGAAGAGCAGTACTTC.

This chain connects TRBV29-1 to TRBJ2-5; TRBD1 matches at 9 bases. Per germline, CDR1 SQVTM and CDR2 ANQGSEA. The CDR3 has 13 residues. Germline trimming cut 3 bases from V and 3 bases from J; bases unmatched to any gene: 2. Here the CDR3 DNA reads TGCAGCGTTGAGGGGGACAGGGAAGAGACCCAGTACTTC. Translating gives CSVEGDREETQYF.